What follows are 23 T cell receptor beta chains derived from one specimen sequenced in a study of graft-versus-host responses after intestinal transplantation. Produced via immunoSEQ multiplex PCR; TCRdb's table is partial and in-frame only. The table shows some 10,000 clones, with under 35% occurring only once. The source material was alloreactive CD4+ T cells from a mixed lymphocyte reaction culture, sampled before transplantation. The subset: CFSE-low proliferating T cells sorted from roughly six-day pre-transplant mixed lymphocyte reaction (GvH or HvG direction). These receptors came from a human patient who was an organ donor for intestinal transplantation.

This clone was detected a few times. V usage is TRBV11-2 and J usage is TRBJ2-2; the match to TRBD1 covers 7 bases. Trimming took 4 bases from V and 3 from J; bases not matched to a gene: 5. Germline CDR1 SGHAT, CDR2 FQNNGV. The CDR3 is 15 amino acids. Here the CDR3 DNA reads TGTGCCAGCAGCTCAAGGACAGGCGACACCGGGGAGCTGTTTTTT. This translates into CASSSRTGDTGELFF. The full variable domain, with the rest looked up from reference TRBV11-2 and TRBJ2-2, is EAGVAQSPRYKIIEKRQSVAFWCNPISGHATLYWYQQILGQGPKLLIQFQNNGVVDDSQLPKDRFSAERLKGVDSTLKIQPAKLEDSAVYLCASSSRTGDTGELFFGEGSRLTVL.

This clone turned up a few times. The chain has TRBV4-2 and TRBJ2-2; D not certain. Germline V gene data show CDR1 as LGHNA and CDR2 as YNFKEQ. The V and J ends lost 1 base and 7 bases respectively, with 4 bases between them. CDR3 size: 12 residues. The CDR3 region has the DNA TGTGCCAGCAGCCAAGGGGGCGGGGAGCTGTTTTTT. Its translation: CASSQGGGELFF.

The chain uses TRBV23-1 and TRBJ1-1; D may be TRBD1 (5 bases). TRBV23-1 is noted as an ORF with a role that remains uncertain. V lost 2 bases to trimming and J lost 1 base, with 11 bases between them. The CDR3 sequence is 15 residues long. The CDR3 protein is CASSQPAQGNTEAFF. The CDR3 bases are TGCGCCAGCAGTCAACCGGCCCAGGGGAACACTGAAGCTTTCTTT.

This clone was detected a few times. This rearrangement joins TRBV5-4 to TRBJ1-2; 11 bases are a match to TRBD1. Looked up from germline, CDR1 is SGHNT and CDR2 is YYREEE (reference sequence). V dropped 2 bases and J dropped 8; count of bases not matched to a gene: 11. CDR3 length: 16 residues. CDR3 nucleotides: TGTGCCAGCAGCTTTATAGGCGGACAGGGGGCAAGCGGCTACACCTTC. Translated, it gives CASSFIGGQGASGYTF.

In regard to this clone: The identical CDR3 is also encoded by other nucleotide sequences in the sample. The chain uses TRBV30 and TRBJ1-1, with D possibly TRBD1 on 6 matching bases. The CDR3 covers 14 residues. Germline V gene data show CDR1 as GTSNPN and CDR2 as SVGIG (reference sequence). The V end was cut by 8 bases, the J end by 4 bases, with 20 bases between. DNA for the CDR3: TGTGCCCGAGGGGGAGGGTGGGGGGCCACTGAAGCTTTCTTT. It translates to CARGGGWGATEAFF.

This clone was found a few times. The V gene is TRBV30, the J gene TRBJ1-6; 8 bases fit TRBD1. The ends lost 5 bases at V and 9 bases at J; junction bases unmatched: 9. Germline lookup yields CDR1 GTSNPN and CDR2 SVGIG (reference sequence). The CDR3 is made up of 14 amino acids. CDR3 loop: CAWVGQAGGSPLHF. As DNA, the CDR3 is TGTGCCTGGGTGGGACAGGCCGGGGGTTCACCCCTCCACTTT.

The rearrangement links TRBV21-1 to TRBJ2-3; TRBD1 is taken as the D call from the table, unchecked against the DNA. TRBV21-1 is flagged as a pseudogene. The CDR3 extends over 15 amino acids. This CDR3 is CASSKGDREADTQYF. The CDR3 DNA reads TGTGCCAGCAGCAAAGGGGACAGGGAGGCAGATACGCAGTATTTT.

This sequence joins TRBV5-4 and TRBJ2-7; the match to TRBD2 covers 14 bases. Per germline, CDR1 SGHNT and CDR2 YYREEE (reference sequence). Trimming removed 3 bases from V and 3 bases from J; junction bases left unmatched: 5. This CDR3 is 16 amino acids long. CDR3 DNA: TGTGCCAGCAGCTGGGGACTAGCGGGGGCCAACTACGAGCAGTACTTC. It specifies CASSWGLAGANYEQYF.

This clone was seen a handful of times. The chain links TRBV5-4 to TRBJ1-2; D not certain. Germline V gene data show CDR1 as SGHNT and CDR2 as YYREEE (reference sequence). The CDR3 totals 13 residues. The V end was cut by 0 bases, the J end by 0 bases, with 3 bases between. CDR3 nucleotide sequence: TGTGCCAGCAGCTTGGCAGCTAACTATGGCTACACCTTC. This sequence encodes CASSLAANYGYTF.

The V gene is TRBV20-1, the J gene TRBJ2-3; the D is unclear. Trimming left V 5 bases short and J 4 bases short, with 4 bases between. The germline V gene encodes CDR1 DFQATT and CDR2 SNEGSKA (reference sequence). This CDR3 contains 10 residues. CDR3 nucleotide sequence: TGCAGTGCTGGATCAGATACGCAGTATTTT. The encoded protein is CSAGSDTQYF.

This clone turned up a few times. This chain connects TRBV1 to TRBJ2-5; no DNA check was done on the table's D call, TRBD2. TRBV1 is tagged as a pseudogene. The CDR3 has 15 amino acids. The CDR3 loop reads CTSSLSYPDGETQYF. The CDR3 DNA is TGCACCAGCAGCCTAAGCTACCCAGACGGGGAGACCCAGTACTTC.

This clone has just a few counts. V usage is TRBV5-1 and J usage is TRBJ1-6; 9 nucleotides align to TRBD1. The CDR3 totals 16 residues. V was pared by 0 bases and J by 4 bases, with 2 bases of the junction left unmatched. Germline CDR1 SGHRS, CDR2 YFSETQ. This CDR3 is CASSLGQGVYNSPLHF. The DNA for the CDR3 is TGCGCCAGCAGCTTGGGACAGGGGGTGTATAATTCACCCCTCCACTTT. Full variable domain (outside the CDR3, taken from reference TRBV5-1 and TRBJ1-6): KAGVTQTPRYLIKTRGQQVTLSCSPISGHRSVSWYQQTPGQGLQFLFEYFSETQRNKGNFPGRFSGRQFSNSRSEMNVSTLELGDSALYLCASSLGQGVYNSPLHFGNGTRLTVT.

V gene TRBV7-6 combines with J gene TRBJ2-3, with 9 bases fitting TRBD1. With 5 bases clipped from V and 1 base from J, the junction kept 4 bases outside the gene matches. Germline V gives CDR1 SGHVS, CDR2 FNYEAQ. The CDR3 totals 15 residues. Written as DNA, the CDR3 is TGTGCCAGCAGCCAAGGGACAGGGCGCACAGATACGCAGTATTTT. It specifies CASSQGTGRTDTQYF. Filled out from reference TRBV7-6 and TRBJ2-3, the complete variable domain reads GAGVSQSPRYKVTKRGQDVALRCDPISGHVSLYWYRQALGQGPEFLTYFNYEAQQDKSGLPNDRFSAERPEGSISTLTIQRTEQRDSAMYRCASSQGTGRTDTQYFGPGTRLTVL.

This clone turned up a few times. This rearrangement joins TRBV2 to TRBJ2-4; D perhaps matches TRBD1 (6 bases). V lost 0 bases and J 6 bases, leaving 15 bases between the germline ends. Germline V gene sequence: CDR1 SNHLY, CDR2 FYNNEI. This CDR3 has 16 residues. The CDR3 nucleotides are TGTGCCAGCAGTGAAGCGCGGACAGCGATTACAAACATTCAGTACTTC. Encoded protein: CASSEARTAITNIQYF.

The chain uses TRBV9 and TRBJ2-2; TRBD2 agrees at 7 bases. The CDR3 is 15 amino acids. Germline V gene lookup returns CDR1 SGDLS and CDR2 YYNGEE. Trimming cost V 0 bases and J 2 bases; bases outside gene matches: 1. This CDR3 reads CASSVEGLNTGELFF. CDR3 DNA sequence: TGTGCCAGCAGCGTAGAGGGACTAAACACCGGGGAGCTGTTTTTT.

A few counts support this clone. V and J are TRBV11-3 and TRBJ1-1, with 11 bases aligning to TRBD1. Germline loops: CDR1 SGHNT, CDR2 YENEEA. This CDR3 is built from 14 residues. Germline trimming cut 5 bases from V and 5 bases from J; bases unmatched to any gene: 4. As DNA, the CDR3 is TGTGCCAGCAGCGAATGGGACAGGGGGACTGAAGCTTTCTTT. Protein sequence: CASSEWDRGTEAFF. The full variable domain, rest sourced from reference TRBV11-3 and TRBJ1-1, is EAGVVQSPRYKIIEKKQPVAFWCNPISGHNTLYWYLQNLGQGPELLIRYENEEAVDDSQLPKDRFSAERLKGVDSTLKIQPAELGDSAVYLCASSEWDRGTEAFFGQGTRLTVV.

Here the CDR3 DNA reads TGCGCCAGCAGCACTGGAGGGCCACCCCTCCACTTT. Residues: CASSTGGPPLHF. V and J are TRBV5-1 and TRBJ1-6; D call uncertain. Germline V gives CDR1 SGHRS, CDR2 YFSETQ. V dropped 4 bases and J dropped 11 bases, with 10 bases sitting between them. There are 12 residues in the CDR3. Using reference TRBV5-1 and TRBJ1-6 for the parts outside the CDR3, the full variable domain is KAGVTQTPRYLIKTRGQQVTLSCSPISGHRSVSWYQQTPGQGLQFLFEYFSETQRNKGNFPGRFSGRQFSNSRSEMNVSTLELGDSALYLCASSTGGPPLHFGNGTRLTVT.

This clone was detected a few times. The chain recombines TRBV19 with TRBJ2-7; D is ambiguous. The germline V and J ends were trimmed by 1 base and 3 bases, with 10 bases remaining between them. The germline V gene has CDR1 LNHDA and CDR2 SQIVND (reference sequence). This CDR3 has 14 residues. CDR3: CASSIGGSHYEQYF. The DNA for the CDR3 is TGTGCCAGTAGTATAGGAGGCAGTCACTACGAGCAGTACTTC.

CDR3 protein: CASSARGLDTIYF. The CDR3 DNA reads TGTGCCAGCAGCGCCAGGGGGCTTGACACCATATATTTT. The chain combines TRBV7-9 with TRBJ1-3, with 8 bases matching TRBD1. Germline lookup yields CDR1 SEHNR and CDR2 FQNEAQ (reference sequence). This CDR3 has 13 residues. The ends lost 5 bases at V and 8 bases at J; junction bases unmatched: 5.

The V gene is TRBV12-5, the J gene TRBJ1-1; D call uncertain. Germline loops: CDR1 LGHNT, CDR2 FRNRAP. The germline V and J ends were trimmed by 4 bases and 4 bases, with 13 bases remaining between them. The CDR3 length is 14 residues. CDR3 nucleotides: TGTGCTAGTGGTTCATTTATTCGAGGCACTGAAGCTTTCTTT. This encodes CASGSFIRGTEAFF. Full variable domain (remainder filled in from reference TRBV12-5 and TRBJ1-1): DARVTQTPRHKVTEMGQEVTMRCQPILGHNTVFWYRQTMMQGLELLAYFRNRAPLDDSGMPKDRFSAEMPDATLATLKIQPSEPRDSAVYFCASGSFIRGTEAFFGQGTRLTVV.

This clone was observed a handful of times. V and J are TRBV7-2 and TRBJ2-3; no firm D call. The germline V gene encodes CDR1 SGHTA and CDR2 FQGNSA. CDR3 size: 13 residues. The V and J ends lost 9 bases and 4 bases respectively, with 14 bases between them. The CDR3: CASSYGYSDTQYF. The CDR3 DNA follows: TGTGCCAGTTCATATGGGTATTCAGATACGCAGTATTTT.

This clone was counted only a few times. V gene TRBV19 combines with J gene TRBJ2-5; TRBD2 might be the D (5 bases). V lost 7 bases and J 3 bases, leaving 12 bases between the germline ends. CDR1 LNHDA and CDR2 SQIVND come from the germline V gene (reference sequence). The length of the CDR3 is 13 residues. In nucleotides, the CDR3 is TGTGCCAGTAACAACCCCGGGGAAGAGACCCAGTACTTC. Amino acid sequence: CASNNPGEETQYF.

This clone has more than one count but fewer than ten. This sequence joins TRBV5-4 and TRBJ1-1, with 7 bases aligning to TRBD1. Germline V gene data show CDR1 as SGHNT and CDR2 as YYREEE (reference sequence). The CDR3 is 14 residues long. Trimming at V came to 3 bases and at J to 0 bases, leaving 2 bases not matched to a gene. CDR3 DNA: TGTGCCAGCAGCTACAGGGGTGTGAACACTGAAGCTTTCTTT. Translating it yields CASSYRGVNTEAFF.